This T cell receptor beta chain came from a study of blood T cell repertoires in COVID-19. Study as a whole: Researchers got acute and convalescent COVID-19 samples from the United States, Italy and Spain. PBMCs, B-cell-depleted T cells, or T cells provided the cDNA or gDNA that made up the material.

During active infection, Seattle patients enrolled and were then monitored through disease. Source study methods: Reference gene primer amplification in the assay estimated nucleated cell counts. Here immunoSEQ multiplex PCR was the method, and the copy in TCRdb shows in-frame clones only, minus some. D and trimming were read from the DNA, whereas the V and J calls and clone size are those reported in that table. The sample contains approximately 270,000 clones, 65% to 85% of which appear only once. This CDR3 region has 12 residues. V shed 8 bases and J shed 4 bases, with 11 bases lying between them. Germline V gene sequence: CDR1 SGHVS, CDR2 FNYEAQ.

The origin of this receptor is a person aged 65-85 years with COVID-19, enrolled during active disease. The specimen was peripheral blood. The V call is TRBV7-6, the J call TRBJ1-1; D is unresolved. The CDR3 sequence is CASSGLGTEAFF. CDR3 in DNA: TGTGCCAGCTCGGGGTTGGGCACTGAAGCTTTCTTT.